This T cell receptor beta chain stems from a study of CD8+ T cells in alopecia areata. Indicated treatment: oral pan-JAK inhibitor, 5-10 mg twice daily. Obtained from alopecia areata patients were lesional scalp punch biopsies along with peripheral blood. Sequencing templates came from extracted RNA that was reverse transcribed into cDNA. Some clones are missing from TCRdb's copy, which holds only in-frame ones; the method was immunoSEQ multiplex PCR. The table lists roughly 190,000 clones, 45% to 65% of them singletons. Study-wide points: The study found that many expanded lesional clones persisted in scalp and blood during tofacitinib. Expanded CD8+ clones among the top 100, and scalp clonality, were significantly decreased by tofacitinib. Sharing of TCR sequences between patients (possibly for HLA-related reasons) was less clear than in mice.

Note on this clone: Its specificity is not known.

The germline CDR1 and CDR2 sequences are SQVTM and ANQGSEA. The CDR3 is 16 residues long. Trimming at V came to 5 bases and at J to 3 bases, leaving 14 bases not matched to a gene. The gene calls are TRBV29-1 and TRBJ2-7, with 9 bases fitting TRBD2. This specimen consisted of CD4+ T cells sorted from blood, obtained at week 4, from a patient treated with tofacitinib. This TCR was sampled from a human donor with alopecia areata. The CDR3 is CSVLKLAGQRIYEQYF. CDR3 DNA: TGCAGCGTTTTGAAACTAGCGGGTCAAAGAATCTACGAGCAGTACTTC.